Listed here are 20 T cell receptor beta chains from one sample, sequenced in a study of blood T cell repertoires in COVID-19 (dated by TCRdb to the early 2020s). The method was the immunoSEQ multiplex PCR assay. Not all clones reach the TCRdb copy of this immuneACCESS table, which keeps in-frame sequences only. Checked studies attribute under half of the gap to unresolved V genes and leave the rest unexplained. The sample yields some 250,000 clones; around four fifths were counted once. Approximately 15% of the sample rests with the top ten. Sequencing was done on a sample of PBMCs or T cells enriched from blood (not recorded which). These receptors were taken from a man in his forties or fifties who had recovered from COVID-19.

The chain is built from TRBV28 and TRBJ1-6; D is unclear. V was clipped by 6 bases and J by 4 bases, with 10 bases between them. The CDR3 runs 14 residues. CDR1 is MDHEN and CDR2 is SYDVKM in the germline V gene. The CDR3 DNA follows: TGTGCCAGCAGGACCGGGAAATATAATTCACCCCTCCACTTT. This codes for CASRTGKYNSPLHF.

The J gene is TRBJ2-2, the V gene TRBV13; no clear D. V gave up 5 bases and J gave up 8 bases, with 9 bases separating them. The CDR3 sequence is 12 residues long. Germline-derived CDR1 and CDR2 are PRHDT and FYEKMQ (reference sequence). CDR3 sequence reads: CASSQVAGELFF. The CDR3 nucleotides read TGTGCCAGCAGCCAGGTGGCAGGGGAGCTGTTTTTT.

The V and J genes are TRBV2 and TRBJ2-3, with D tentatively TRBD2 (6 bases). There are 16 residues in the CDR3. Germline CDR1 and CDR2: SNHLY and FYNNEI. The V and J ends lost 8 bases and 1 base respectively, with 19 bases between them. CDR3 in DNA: TGTGCCAGCCCTAAGGTGCGGGGATCCGGCACAGATACGCAGTATTTT. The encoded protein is CASPKVRGSGTDTQYF.

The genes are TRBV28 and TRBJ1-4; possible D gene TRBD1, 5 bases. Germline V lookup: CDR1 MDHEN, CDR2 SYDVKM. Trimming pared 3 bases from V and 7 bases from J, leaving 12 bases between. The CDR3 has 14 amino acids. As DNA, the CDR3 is TGTGCCAGCAGTTTGGGTCAGGGCTCTGAAAAACTGTTTTTT. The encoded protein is CASSLGQGSEKLFF. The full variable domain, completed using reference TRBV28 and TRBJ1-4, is DVKVTQSSRYLVKRTGEKVFLECVQDMDHENMFWYRQDPGLGLRLIYFSYDVKMKEKGDIPEGYSVSREKKERFSLILESASTNQTSMYLCASSLGQGSEKLFFGSGTQLSVL.

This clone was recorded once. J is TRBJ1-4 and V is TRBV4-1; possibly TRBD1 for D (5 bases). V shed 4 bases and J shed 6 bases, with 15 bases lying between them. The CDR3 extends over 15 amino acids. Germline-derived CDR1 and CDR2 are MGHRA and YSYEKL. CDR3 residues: CASSPDGTLDEKLFF. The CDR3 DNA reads TGCGCCAGCAGCCCGGACGGGACTCTCGATGAAAAACTGTTTTTT.

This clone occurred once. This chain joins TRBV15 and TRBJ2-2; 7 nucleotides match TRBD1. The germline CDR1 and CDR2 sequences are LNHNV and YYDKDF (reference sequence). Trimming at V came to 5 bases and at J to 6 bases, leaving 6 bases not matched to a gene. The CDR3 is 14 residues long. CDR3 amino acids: CATSAYRGPGELFF. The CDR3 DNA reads TGTGCCACCAGCGCATACAGGGGCCCCGGGGAGCTGTTTTTT.

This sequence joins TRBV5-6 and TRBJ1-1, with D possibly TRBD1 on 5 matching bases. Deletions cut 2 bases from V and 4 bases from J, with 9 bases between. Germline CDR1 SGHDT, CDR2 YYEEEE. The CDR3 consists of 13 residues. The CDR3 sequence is CASSFSRGTEAFF. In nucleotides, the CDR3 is TGTGCCAGCAGCTTTAGTAGGGGCACTGAAGCTTTCTTT.

The CDR3 reads CASSLWRGMNTEAFF. The CDR3 DNA sequence: TGTGCCAGCAGCTTATGGCGGGGTATGAACACTGAAGCTTTCTTT. V gene TRBV11-2 combines with J gene TRBJ1-1; D gene ambiguous. The CDR3 is made up of 15 amino acids. V shed 2 bases and J shed 0 bases, with 10 bases lying between them. CDR1 and CDR2 from the germline V gene are SGHAT and FQNNGV.

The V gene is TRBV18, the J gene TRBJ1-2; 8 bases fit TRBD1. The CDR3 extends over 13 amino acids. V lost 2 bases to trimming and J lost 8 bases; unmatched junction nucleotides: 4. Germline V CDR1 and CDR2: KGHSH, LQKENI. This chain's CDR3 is CASSPGTGVGYTF. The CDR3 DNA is TGTGCCAGCTCACCAGGGACAGGCGTCGGCTACACCTTC. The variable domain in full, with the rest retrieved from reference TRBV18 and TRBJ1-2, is NAGVMQNPRHLVRRRGQEARLRCSPMKGHSHVYWYRQLPEEGLKFMVYLQKENIIDESGMPKERFSAEFPKEGPSILRIQQVVRGDSAAYFCASSPGTGVGYTFGSGTRLTVV.

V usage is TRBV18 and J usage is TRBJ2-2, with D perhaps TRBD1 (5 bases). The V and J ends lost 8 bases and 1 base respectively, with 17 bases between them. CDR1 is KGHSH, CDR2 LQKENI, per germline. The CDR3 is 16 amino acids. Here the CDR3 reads CASPFGKGRNTGELFF. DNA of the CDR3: TGTGCCAGCCCCTTCGGAAAGGGGCGGAACACCGGGGAGCTGTTTTTT.

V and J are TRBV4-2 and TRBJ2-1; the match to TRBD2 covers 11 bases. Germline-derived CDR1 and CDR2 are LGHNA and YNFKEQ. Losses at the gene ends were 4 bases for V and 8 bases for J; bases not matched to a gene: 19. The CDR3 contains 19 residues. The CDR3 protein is CASSPRGASGGSPPDEQFF. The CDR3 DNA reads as TGTGCCAGCAGCCCCAGGGGGGCTAGCGGGGGGTCACCTCCAGATGAGCAGTTCTTC.

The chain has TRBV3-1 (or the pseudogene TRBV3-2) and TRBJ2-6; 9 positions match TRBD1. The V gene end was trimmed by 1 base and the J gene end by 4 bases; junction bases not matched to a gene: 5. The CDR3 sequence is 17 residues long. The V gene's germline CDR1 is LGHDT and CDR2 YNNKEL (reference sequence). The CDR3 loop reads CASSQVVTGGGANVLTF. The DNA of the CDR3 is TGTGCCAGCAGCCAAGTTGTGACAGGGGGAGGGGCCAACGTCCTGACTTTC.

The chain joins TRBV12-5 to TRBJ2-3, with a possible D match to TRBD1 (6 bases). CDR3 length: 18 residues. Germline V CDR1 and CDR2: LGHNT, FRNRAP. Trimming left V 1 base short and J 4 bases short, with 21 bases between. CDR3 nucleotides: TGTGCTAGTGGTTTGGGGGCCAAGGACAGAGGTGGGCCAGATACGCAGTATTTT. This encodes CASGLGAKDRGGPDTQYF.

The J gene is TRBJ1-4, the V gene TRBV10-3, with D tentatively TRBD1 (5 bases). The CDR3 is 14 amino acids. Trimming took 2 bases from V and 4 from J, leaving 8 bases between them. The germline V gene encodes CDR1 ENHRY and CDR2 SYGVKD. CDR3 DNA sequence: TGTGCCATCAGTGAGACAGGCCGTAATGAAAAACTGTTTTTT. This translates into CAISETGRNEKLFF.

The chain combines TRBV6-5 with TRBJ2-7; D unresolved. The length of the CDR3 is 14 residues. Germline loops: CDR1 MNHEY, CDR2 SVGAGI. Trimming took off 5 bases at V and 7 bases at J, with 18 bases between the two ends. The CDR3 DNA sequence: TGTGCCAGCAGTCTCTTTGGTGCCGCGAGGGAGCAGTACTTC. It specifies CASSLFGAAREQYF.

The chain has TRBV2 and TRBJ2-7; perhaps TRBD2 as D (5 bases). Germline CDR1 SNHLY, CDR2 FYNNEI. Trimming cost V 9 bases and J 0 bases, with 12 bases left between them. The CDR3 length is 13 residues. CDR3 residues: CASGVSASYEQYF. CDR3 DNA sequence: TGTGCCAGTGGCGTTAGCGCCTCCTACGAGCAGTACTTC.

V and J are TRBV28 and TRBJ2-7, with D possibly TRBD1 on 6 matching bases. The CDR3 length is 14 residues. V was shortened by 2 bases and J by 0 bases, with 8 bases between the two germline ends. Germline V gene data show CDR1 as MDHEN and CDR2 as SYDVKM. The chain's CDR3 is CASSLVTGSYEQYF. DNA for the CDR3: TGTGCCAGCAGTTTAGTGACAGGCTCCTACGAGCAGTACTTC.

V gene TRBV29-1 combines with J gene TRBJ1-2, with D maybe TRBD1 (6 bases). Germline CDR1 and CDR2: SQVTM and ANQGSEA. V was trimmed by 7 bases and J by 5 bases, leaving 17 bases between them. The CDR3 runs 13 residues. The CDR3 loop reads CSGFAGGGYGYTF. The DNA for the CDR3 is TGCAGCGGTTTTGCGGGGGGCGGTTATGGCTACACCTTC.

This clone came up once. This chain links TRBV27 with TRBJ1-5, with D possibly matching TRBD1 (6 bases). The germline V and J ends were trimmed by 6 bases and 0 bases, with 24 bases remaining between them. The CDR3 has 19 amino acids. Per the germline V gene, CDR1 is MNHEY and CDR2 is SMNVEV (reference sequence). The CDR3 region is CASSRTRQAATDSNQPQHF. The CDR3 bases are TGTGCCAGCAGCCGTACCAGACAGGCCGCTACCGATAGCAATCAGCCCCAGCATTTT.

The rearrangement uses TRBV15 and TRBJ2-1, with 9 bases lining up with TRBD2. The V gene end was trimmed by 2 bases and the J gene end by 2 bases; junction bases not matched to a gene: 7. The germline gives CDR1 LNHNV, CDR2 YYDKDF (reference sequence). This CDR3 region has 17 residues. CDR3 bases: TGTGCCACCAGCAGAAGGTGGCGGGAGGGCCCCTACAATGAGCAGTTCTTC. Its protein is CATSRRWREGPYNEQFF.